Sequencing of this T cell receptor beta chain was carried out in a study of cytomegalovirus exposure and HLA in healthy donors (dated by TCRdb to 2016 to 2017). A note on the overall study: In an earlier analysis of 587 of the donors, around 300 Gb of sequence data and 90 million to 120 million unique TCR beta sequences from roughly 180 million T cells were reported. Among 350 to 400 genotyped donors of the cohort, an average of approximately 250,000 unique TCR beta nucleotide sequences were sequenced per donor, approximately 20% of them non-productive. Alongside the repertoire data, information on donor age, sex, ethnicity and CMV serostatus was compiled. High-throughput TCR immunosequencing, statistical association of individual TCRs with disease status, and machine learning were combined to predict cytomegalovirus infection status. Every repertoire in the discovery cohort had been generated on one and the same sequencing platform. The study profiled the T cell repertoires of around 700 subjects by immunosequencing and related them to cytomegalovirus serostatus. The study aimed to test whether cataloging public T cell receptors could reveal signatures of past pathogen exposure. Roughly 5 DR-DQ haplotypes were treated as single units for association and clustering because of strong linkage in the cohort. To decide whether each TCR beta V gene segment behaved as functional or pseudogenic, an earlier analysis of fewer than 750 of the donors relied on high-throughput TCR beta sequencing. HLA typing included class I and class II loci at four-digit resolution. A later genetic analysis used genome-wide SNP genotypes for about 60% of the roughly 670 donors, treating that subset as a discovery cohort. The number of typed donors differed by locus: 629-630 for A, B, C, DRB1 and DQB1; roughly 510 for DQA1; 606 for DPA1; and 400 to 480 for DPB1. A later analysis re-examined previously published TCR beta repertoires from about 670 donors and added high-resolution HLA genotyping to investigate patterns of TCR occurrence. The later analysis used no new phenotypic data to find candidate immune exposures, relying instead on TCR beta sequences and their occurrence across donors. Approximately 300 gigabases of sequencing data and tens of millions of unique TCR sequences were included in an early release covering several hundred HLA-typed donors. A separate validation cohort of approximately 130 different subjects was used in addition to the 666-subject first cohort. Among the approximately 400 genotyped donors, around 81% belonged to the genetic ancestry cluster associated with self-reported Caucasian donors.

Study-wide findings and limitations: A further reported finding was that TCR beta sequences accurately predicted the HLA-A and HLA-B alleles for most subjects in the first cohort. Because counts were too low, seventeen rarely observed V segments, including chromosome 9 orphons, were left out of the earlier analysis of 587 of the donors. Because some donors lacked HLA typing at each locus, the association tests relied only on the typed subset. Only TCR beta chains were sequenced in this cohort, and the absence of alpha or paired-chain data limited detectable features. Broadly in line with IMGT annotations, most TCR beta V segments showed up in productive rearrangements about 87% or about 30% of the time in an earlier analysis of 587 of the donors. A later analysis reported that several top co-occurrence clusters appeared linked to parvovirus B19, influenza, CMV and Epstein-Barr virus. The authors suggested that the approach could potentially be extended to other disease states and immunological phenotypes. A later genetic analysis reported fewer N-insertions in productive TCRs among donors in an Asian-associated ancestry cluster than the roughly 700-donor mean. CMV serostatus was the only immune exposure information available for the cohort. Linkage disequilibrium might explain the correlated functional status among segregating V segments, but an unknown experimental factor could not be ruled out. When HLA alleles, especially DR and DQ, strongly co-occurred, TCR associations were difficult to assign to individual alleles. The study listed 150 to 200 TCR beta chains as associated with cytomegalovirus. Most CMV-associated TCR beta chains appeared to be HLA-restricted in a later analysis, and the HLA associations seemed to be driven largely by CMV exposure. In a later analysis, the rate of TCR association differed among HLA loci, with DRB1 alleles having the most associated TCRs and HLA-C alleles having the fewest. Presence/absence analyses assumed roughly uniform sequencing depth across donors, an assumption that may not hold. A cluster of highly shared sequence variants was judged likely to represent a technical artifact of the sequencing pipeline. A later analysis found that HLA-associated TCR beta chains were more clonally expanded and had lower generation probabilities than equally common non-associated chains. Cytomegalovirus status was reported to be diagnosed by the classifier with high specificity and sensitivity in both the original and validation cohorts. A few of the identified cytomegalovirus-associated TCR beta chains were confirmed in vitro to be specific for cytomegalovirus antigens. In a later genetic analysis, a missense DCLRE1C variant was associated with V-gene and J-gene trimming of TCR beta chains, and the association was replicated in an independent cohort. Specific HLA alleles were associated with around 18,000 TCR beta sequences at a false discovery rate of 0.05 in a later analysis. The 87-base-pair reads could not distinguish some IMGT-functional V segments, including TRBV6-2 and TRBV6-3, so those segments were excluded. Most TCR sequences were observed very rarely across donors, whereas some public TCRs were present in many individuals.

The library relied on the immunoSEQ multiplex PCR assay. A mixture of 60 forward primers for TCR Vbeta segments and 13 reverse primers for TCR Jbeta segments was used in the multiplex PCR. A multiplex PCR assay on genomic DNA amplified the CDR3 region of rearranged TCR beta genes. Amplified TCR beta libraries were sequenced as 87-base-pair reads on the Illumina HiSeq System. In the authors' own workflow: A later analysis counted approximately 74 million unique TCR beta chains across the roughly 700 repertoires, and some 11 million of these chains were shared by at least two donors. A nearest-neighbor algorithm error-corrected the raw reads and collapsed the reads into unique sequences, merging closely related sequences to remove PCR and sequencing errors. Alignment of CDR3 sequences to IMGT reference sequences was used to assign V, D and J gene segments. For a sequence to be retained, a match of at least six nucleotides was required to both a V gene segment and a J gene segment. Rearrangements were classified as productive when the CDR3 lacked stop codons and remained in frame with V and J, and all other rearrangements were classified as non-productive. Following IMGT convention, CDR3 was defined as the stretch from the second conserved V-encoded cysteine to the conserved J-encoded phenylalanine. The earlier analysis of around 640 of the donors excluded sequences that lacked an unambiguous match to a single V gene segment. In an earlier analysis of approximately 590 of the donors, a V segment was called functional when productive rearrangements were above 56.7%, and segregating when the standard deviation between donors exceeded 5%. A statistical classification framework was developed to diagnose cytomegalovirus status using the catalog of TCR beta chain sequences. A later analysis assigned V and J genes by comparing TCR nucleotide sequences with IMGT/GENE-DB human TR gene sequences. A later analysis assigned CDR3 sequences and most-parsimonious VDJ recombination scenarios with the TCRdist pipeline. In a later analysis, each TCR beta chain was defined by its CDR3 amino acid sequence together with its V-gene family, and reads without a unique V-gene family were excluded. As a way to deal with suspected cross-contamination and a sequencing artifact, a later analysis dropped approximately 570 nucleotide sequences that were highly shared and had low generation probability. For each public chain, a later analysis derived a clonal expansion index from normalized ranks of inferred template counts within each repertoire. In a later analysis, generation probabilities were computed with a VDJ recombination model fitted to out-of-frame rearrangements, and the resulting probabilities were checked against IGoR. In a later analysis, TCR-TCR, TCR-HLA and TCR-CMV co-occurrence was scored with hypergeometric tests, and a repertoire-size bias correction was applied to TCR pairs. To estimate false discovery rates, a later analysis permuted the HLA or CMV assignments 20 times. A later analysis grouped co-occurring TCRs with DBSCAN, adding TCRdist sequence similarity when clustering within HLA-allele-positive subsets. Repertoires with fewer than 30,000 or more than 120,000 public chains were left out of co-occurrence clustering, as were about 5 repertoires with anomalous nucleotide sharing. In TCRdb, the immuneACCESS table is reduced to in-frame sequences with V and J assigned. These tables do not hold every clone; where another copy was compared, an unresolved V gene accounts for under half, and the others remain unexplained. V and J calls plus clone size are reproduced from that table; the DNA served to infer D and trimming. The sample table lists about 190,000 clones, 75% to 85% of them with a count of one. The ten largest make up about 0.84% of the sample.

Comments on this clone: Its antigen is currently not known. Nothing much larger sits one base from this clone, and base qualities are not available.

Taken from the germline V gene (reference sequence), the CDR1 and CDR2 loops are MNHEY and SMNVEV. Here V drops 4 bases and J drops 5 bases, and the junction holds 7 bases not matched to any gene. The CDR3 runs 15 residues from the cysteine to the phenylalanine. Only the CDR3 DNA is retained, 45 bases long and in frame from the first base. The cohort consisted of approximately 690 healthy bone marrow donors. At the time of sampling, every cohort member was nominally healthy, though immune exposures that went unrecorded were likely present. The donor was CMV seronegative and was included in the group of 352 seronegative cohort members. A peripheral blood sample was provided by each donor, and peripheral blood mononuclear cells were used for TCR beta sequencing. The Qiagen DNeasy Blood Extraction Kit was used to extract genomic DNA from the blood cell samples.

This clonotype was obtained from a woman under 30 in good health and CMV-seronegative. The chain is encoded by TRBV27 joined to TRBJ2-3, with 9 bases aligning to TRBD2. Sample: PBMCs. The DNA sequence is TGTGCCAGCAGTTCGGTAGCGGGAGCGGTAGATACGCAGTATTTT. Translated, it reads CASSSVAGAVDTQYF.